This T cell receptor beta chain was captured by sequencing in a study of T cell responses to AZD1222 COVID-19 vaccine (dated by TCRdb to 2020 to 2022). Notes on the research overall: AZD1222 recipients given second doses at about 4 weeks or at about 12 weeks were pooled, since spike-specific TCR depth and breadth were not found to differ between the two schedules. A total of 233 trial participants underwent TCR sequencing, of whom 207 received two doses of AZD1222 and 26 received two doses of the MenACWY control vaccine. Trial participants were enrolled into age subgroups of 18-55, 56-69 and 70-plus years, which contained 148, 28 and 57 TCR-sequenced participants, respectively.

What the study reported, not specific to this receptor: The 56-69-year group was small, and its depth increase did not reach significance, likely because of low power. Reportedly, almost half of the unique spike-specific TCRs recognized epitopes lying outside the regions that are mutated in the B.1.351 and B.1.1.7 variants. After two AZD1222 doses, both the breadth and the depth of spike-specific TCRs were significantly higher than at day 0 and than in MenACWY recipients. Conclusions about previously exposed vaccinees were limited because only 5 or 6 AZD1222 recipients were SARS-CoV-2 seropositive at baseline. Most participants were white British and females outnumbered males, and the authors suggested that clonal diversity may have been underestimated. CD4 TCRs associated with the vaccine covered the entire spike protein, and the dominant responses were in regions 160-218 and 743-854. Because no day 14 peak-response samples were available, the repertoires could be characterized only after the peak T cell response.

The CDR3 regions of human TCRbeta chains were analyzed by immunosequencing. Under the source paper's analysis protocol: TCRs in the repertoires were compared against a reference library of SARS-CoV-2-specific TCRs that had been generated with the MIRA antigen-specificity platform. Breadth was defined as the fraction of unique TCRs that were SARS-CoV-2-associated, and depth was defined as the fraction of total T cells that were SARS-CoV-2-associated. Using the MIRA data, each spike-specific TCR was mapped to the spike region that the TCR reacts to and placed in a CD4 or CD8 class. Log10-transformed breadth and depth values were compared by one-way ANOVA with Sidak's multiple comparisons tests. This immuneACCESS table, as held by TCRdb, lists in-frame sequences with V and J called but not all clones. Of the missing ones, under half trace to an unresolved V gene in checked studies; the others have no known cause. For V, J and clone size, that table is used; D and trimming come from the DNA. This sample comprises roughly 100,000 clones, about nine tenths of them detected only once. The biggest ten clones account for 1.5% to 2% of the sample.

Measured from the cysteine to the phenylalanine, the CDR3 is 17 residues long. Of the read, only the CDR3 DNA is kept; its 51 bases are in frame from base 1. CDR1 is given as SGHVS and CDR2 as FQNEAQ, both from the germline V gene. Deletion took 5 bases off V and 0 bases off J, with a span of 17 bases between the germline ends. The sample's time point label is to be understood as: baseline before first vaccination. Samples from vaccinated people were obtained from the UK trials COV001 and COV002, which included a single-blind randomized controlled phase 2/3 trial of AZD1222 (ChAdOx1 nCoV-19) in healthy adults. For TCRbeta chain sequencing, PBMC samples from trial participants were taken at day 0 and at day 28 after the second dose. A note on this clone: The target of this receptor is not known. Base-call qualities are not available, and no considerably larger clone is one nucleotide away.

This TCR was sampled from an adult in good health. In this chain, TRBV7-8 is recombined with TRBJ1-3, with TRBD1 tentatively as D gene (6 bases match). Source: peripheral blood, taken on day 0 of AZD1222 vaccination. CDR3 reads: CASSLTPGQVSGNTIYF. The nucleotide sequence is TGTGCCAGCAGCCTCACTCCGGGACAAGTCTCTGGAAACACCATATATTTT.